Shown below are 17 T cell receptor beta chains from a single sample sequenced in a study of molecular identifiers for immune sequencing clone quantification. TCRdb processed the PCR reads anew with MiXCR; each CDR3 protein has one entry. Of about half a million distinct CDR3 sequences listed, roughly 24% were seen once; the top ten hold 0.76%. Material: naive CD8+ T cells from blood, with Jurkat cell RNA spiked in. Specified subset: FACS-sorted CD8+CD4-CCR7+CD45RA+ naive T cells. Receptors originate from a human donor in good health. Some libraries in this study had Jurkat cell RNA spiked in.

This clonotype turned up a few times. The CDR3 bases are TGCGCCAGCAGCCAAGATCGCCGCGAGCAGTACTTC. Encoded protein: CASSQDRREQYF. The chain joins TRBV4-1 to TRBJ2-7; D uncertain. V lost 0 bases and J lost 6, with 6 bases in between. This CDR3 is 12 amino acids long. Germline values: CDR1 MGHRA, CDR2 YSYEKL.

This clonotype was counted only a few times. The rearrangement links TRBV20-1 to TRBJ1-1; 12 nucleotides align to TRBD1. The CDR3 loop spans 17 amino acids. V trimming: 5 bases; J trimming: 7 bases; junction bases outside the gene matches: 17. The germline CDR1 and CDR2 sequences are DFQATT and SNEGSKA (reference sequence). Written as DNA, the CDR3 is TGCAGTGCTCCTCCCCTGACCCCCGGGACAGGGGGCGTTGAAGCTTTCTTT. It is translated as CSAPPLTPGTGGVEAFF.

This clonotype occurred many times. V and J are TRBV30 and TRBJ2-7, with TRBD2 as a possible D gene (6 bases). The germline CDR1 and CDR2 sequences are GTSNPN and SVGIG (reference sequence). This CDR3 has 15 residues. The ends were cut back, 3 bases at V and 1 base at J, with 16 bases in the middle. For the CDR3, the DNA is TGTGCCTGGAGGACGACCGGGACTTCATCCTACGAGCAGTACTTC. Translation gives CAWRTTGTSSYEQYF. Complete variable domain (other parts from reference TRBV30 and TRBJ2-7): SQTIHQWPATLVQPVGSPLSLECTVEGTSNPNLYWYRQAAGRGLQLLFYSVGIGQISSEVPQNLSASRPQDRQFILSSKKLLLSDSGFYLCAWRTTGTSSYEQYFGPGTRLTVT.

The chain carries TRBV19 and TRBJ2-1; D unclear. Germline V lookup: CDR1 LNHDA, CDR2 SQIVND (reference sequence). The CDR3 has 12 amino acids. The V gene lost 4 bases and the J gene lost 13 bases, with 14 bases spanning the gap. CDR3 loop: CASSTPRVPQFF. The CDR3 region has the DNA TGTGCCAGTAGTACCCCACGGGTACCCCAGTTCTTC.

This clonotype was picked up a small number of times. The chain couples TRBV11-2 to TRBJ2-3; D might be TRBD2 (6 bases). This CDR3 comprises 15 residues. The germline CDR1 and CDR2 sequences are SGHAT and FQNNGV. Trimming took 4 bases from V and 2 from J, leaving 13 bases between them. The CDR3 DNA is TGTGCCAGCAGCTGGGGCGGGGCAGACACAGATACGCAGTATTTT. Translating gives CASSWGGADTDTQYF.

This chain connects TRBV6-6 to TRBJ2-7; 10 bases fit TRBD1. The trim removed 6 bases at V and 6 bases at J, leaving 23 bases unmatched. This CDR3 comprises 19 residues. Germline CDR1 is MNHNY and CDR2 is SVGAGI (reference sequence). Here the CDR3 reads CASSPWGTGAAVLIGEQYF. CDR3 in DNA: TGTGCCAGCAGCCCTTGGGGGACAGGGGCCGCGGTTCTTATAGGCGAGCAGTACTTC.

Of note for this clonotype: This clone may be a read error of a much larger clone one base away. The genes are TRBV4-3 and TRBJ2-7; D is perhaps TRBD1 (6 bases). The CDR3 has 17 amino acids. V gave up 6 bases and J gave up 3 bases, with 24 bases separating them. The V gene's germline CDR1 is LGHNA and CDR2 YSLEER. The CDR3 region is CASRQRSPGTPSYEQYF. CDR3 in DNA: TGCGCCAGCAGACAACGATCCCCCGGGACACCTAGCTACGAGCAGTACTTC.

This clonotype has more than one count but fewer than ten. The gene calls are TRBV27 and TRBJ2-7, with no clear D. Trimming stripped 6 bases from V and 5 bases from J, with 11 bases between. CDR1 and CDR2 (germline): MNHEY, SMNVEV (reference sequence). This CDR3 spans 12 amino acids. The CDR3 spells CASRGIEDEQYF. The CDR3 nucleotides read TGTGCCAGCAGAGGTATTGAGGACGAGCAGTACTTC.

This clonotype was observed a few times. This chain links TRBV10-3 with TRBJ1-6; D may be TRBD1 (6 bases). V lost 0 bases and J 9 bases, leaving 12 bases between the germline ends. The CDR3 covers 15 residues. Germline CDR1 is ENHRY and CDR2 is SYGVKD. CDR3 nucleotide sequence: TGTGCCATCAGTGAGTCGAAGGGGGTGGGTTCACCCCTCCACTTT. Protein sequence: CAISESKGVGSPLHF.

Notes on this clonotype: A much larger clone differs by one base, so this may be a read error. The chain combines TRBV29-1 with TRBJ2-7, with a weak D call TRBD2 (5 bases). The V gene's germline CDR1 is SQVTM and CDR2 ANQGSEA. This CDR3 comprises 11 residues. The CDR3 sequence is CSGSWRYEQCF. For the CDR3, the DNA is TGCAGCGGGAGCTGGAGGTACGAGCAGTGCTTC.

The chain has TRBV25-1 and TRBJ1-1; D is ambiguous. V was shortened by 4 bases and J by 0 bases, with 12 bases between the two germline ends. This CDR3 has 15 amino acids. CDR1 and CDR2 from the germline V gene are MGHDK and SYGVNS. For the CDR3, the DNA is TGTGCCAGCAGTGGGAAGGATTGGGTGAACACTGAAGCTTTCTTT. This encodes CASSGKDWVNTEAFF.

J is TRBJ2-7 and V is TRBV28; D is undetermined. The CDR3 totals 14 residues. V lost 0 bases to trimming and J lost 1 base, with 7 bases between them. Germline assignment: CDR1 MDHEN and CDR2 SYDVKM. CDR3 nucleotides: TGTGCCAGCAGTTTATGGGGCAGGTCCTACGAGCAGTACTTC. Translating it yields CASSLWGRSYEQYF.

This clonotype showed up many times. This chain connects TRBV15 to TRBJ1-6, with D unclear. Trimming removed 1 base from V and 1 base from J, with 11 bases in between. This CDR3 contains 17 residues. Per the germline V gene, CDR1 is LNHNV and CDR2 is YYDKDF (reference sequence). This chain's CDR3 is CATSRARAGSYNSPLHF. The CDR3 DNA sequence: TGTGCCACCAGCAGAGCTAGGGCTGGGTCCTATAATTCACCCCTCCACTTT.

This clonotype was observed at least ten times. The chain employs TRBV29-1 and TRBJ1-1; no reliable D call. Germline V gene data show CDR1 as SQVTM and CDR2 as ANQGSEA. V lost 3 bases and J 0 bases, leaving 11 bases between the germline ends. The CDR3 totals 14 residues. Here the CDR3 reads CSVDTGHLNTEAFF. CDR3 DNA sequence: TGCAGCGTTGATACTGGGCACCTGAACACTGAAGCTTTCTTT.

The V call is TRBV27, the J call TRBJ1-1, with D tentatively TRBD1 (6 bases). The length of the CDR3 is 14 residues. Germline V gene data show CDR1 as MNHEY and CDR2 as SMNVEV (reference sequence). V dropped 6 bases and J dropped 5 bases, with 16 bases sitting between them. CDR3 coding DNA: TGTGCCAGCAGAAACGGGGGCTTGGGGACTGAAGCTTTCTTT. This encodes CASRNGGLGTEAFF.

This clonotype turned up a few times. The rearrangement links TRBV14 to TRBJ2-7; no clear D. Trimming took 4 bases from V and 6 from J, leaving 13 bases between them. The CDR3 is 13 amino acids. Germline V gives CDR1 SGHDN, CDR2 FVKESK. The CDR3 coding sequence is TGTGCCAGCAGCCCCCTGGTGTGGGGCGAGCAGTACTTC. This gives the protein CASSPLVWGEQYF.

The rearrangement uses TRBV7-9 and TRBJ2-6; no clear D gene. Trimming cost V 5 bases and J 1 base, with 12 bases left between them. The CDR3 extends over 16 amino acids. Germline CDR1 is SEHNR and CDR2 is FQNEAQ (reference sequence). The CDR3 spells CASSPQPGSGANVLTF. The DNA for the CDR3 is TGTGCCAGCAGCCCACAGCCCGGGTCTGGGGCCAACGTCCTGACTTTC.